The next 4 T cell receptor beta chains were all read from a single sample in a study of vaccination effects on CD4 cells after COVID-19. Clones were read by immunoSEQ multiplex PCR, and TCRdb kept only the in-frame ones, dropping some. The sample has about 45,000 clones; over 60% are singletons. These receptors have no identified antigens. Having been cultured for 9 to 11 days, the cells underwent CD4+ T cell isolation. Either the BNT162b2 or mRNA-1273 vaccine was given to participants in two doses. The material was CD4+ T cells from PBMCs cultured without peptide, obtained after COVID-19 vaccination. The receptors stem from a human donor who received a COVID-19 vaccine.

This clone was detected only a few times. The chain recombines TRBV27 with TRBJ2-1; TRBD2 might be the D (6 bases). The germline V gene encodes CDR1 MNHEY and CDR2 SMNVEV (reference sequence). V was shortened by 8 bases and J by 3 bases, with 17 bases between the two germline ends. The length of the CDR3 is 15 residues. This CDR3 reads CASSGLIADYNEQFF. In DNA, the CDR3 is TGTGCCAGCTCGGGACTCATTGCAGACTACAATGAGCAGTTCTTC.

The count of this clone is one. J is TRBJ2-7 and V is TRBV2, with D possibly called TRBD1 or TRBD2 (6 bases each). The CDR3 spans 12 residues. The V gene lost 0 bases and the J gene lost 9 bases, with 9 bases spanning the gap. Per germline, CDR1 SNHLY and CDR2 FYNNEI. The CDR3 DNA reads TGTGCCAGCAGTGAAGCGGGGGGCGTGCAGTACTTC. Its protein is CASSEAGGVQYF.

The chain is built from TRBV11-1 and TRBJ2-7; 8 bases map to TRBD1. The CDR3 runs to 15 residues. The germline V gene encodes CDR1 SGHAT and CDR2 FQDESV (reference sequence). Trimming at V came to 0 bases and at J to 7 bases, leaving 8 bases not matched to a gene. The CDR3 region is CASSLAARGLGEQYF. CDR3 in DNA: TGTGCCAGCAGCTTAGCGGCCAGGGGGCTGGGTGAGCAGTACTTC.

The chain recombines TRBV5-4 with TRBJ2-2; TRBD2 might be the D (5 bases). This CDR3 has 16 residues. CDR1 is SGHNT and CDR2 is YYREEE in the germline V gene (reference sequence). With 4 bases removed from V and 2 bases from J, the gap between germline ends came to 15 bases. The CDR3 DNA follows: TGTGCCAGCAGCCCCGTGGCGACTACCAACACCGGGGAGCTGTTTTTT. Its protein is CASSPVATTNTGELFF.